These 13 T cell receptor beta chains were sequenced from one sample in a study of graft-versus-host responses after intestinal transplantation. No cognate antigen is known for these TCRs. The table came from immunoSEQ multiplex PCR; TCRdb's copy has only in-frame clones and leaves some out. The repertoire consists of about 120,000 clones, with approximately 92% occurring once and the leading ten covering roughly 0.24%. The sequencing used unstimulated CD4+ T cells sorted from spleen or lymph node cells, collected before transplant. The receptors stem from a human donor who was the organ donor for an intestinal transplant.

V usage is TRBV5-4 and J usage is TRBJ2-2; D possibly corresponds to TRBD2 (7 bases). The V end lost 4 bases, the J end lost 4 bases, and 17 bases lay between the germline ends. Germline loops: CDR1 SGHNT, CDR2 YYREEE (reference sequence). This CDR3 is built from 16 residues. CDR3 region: CASSTRGAGVTGELFF. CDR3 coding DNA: TGTGCCAGCAGCACTCGGGGGGCAGGCGTCACCGGGGAGCTGTTTTTT.

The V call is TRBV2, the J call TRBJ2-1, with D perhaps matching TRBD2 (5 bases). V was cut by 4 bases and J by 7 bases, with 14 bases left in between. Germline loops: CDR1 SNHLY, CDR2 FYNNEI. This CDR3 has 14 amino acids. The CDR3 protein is CASSVKGSSNEQFF. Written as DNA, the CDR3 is TGTGCCAGCAGTGTTAAAGGGAGTTCGAATGAGCAGTTCTTC.

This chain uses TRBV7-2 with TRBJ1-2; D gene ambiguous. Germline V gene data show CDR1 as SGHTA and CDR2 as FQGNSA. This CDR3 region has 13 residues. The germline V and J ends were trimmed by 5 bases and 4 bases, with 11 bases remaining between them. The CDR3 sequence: CASSPGWGYGYTF. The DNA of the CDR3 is TGTGCCAGCAGCCCTGGCTGGGGCTATGGCTACACCTTC.

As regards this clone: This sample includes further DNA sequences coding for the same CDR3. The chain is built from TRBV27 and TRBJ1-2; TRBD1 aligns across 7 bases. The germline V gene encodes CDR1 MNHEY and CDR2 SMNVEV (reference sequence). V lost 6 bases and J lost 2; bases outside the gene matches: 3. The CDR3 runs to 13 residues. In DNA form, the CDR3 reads TGTGCCAGCAGGAGGACAGGCAACTATGGCTACACCTTC. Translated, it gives CASRRTGNYGYTF.

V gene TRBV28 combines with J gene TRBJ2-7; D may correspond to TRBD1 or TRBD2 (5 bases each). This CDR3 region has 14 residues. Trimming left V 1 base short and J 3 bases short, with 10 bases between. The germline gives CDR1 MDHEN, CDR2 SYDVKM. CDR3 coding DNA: TGTGCCAGCAGTTTATCGGGGCGCAGCTACGAGCAGTACTTC. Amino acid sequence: CASSLSGRSYEQYF.

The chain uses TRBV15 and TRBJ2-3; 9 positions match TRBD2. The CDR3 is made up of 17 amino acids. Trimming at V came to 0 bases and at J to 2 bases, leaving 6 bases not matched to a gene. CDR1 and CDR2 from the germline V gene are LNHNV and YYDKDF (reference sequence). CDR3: CATSRDSGGWNTDTQYF. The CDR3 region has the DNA TGTGCCACCAGCAGAGATAGCGGGGGCTGGAACACAGATACGCAGTATTTT.

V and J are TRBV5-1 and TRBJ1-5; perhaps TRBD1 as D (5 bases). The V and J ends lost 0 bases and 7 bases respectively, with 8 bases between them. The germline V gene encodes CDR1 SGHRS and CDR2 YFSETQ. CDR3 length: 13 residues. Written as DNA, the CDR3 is TGCGCCAGCAGCTTGGAAGGGGTACAGCCCCAGCATTTT. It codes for CASSLEGVQPQHF.

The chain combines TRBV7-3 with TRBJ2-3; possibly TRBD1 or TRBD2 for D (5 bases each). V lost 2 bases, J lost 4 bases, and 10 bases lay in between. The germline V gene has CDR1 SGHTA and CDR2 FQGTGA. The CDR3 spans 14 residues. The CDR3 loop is CASSLGGPADTQYF. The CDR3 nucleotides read TGTGCCAGCAGCTTAGGGGGACCCGCAGATACGCAGTATTTT.

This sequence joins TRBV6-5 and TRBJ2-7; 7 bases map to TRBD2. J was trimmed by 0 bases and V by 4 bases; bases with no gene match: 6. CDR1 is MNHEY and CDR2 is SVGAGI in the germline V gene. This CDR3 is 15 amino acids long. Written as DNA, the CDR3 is TGTGCCAGCAGTTGGGGCGGGAGCCGCTCCTACGAGCAGTACTTC. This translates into CASSWGGSRSYEQYF.

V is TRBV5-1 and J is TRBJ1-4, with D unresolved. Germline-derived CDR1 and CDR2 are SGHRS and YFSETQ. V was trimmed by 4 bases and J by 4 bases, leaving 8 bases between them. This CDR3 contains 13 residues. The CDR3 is CASSREVNEKLFF. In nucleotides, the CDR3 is TGCGCCAGCAGCCGGGAGGTTAATGAAAAACTGTTTTTT.

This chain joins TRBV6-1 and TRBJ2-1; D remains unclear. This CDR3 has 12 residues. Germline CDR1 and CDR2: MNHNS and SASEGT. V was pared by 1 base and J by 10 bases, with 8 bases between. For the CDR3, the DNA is TGTGCCAGCAGTGAAGTCGTTAGGGAGCAGTTCTTC. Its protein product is CASSEVVREQFF.

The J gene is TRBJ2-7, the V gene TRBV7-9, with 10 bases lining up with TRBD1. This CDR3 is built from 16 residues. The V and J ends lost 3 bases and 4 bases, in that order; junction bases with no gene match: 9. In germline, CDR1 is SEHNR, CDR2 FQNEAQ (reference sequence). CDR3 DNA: TGTGCCAGCAGCTTTTGGGGCGGGACAGGGGTGTACGAGCAGTACTTC. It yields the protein CASSFWGGTGVYEQYF.

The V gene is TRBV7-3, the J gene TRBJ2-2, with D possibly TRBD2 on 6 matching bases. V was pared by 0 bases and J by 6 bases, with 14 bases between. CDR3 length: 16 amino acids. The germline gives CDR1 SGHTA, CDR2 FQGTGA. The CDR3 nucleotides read TGTGCCAGCAGCTTAACGGGGGGACCGGAGGCCGGGGAGCTGTTTTTT. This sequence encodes CASSLTGGPEAGELFF.